The rows below give T cell receptor beta chains drawn from one sample of a study of CD4 T cells in relation to SARS-CoV-2 and coronaviruses. Sequencing was performed with immunoSEQ multiplex PCR; in TCRdb, only in-frame clones are kept and a portion is missing. Among 60,000 or so clones listed, 94% were seen once. Sequenced input: naive CD4+ T cells from PBMCs. The receptors derive from a human donor in good health. Each CDR3 is given with its conserved first and last residue. Fields, in order: clone size, J gene, D gene, V gene, CDR3 protein, CDR3 DNA. A D gene is named only where the DNA matches it firmly. The size field is filled for only some rows; it gives once, few, many or a size class.

clone_size: -; j_call: TRBJ2-4; d_call: TRBD2; v_call: TRBV2; cdr3_aa: CASSPTTSAGAKNIQYF; cdr3_nt: TGTGCCAGCAGTCCCACCACTAGCGCGGGAGCCAAAAACATTCAGTACTTC
clone_size: -; j_call: TRBJ2-7; d_call: TRBD1; v_call: TRBV28; cdr3_aa: CASRGTGASLEQYF; cdr3_nt: TGTGCCAGCAGGGGGACAGGGGCGTCTCTCGAGCAGTACTTC
clone_size: -; j_call: TRBJ1-5; d_call: -; v_call: TRBV5-6; cdr3_aa: CASSPDSLGHSNQPQHF; cdr3_nt: TGTGCCAGCAGCCCGGACTCCTTAGGACATAGCAATCAGCCCCAGCATTTT
clone_size: -; j_call: TRBJ2-6; d_call: TRBD1; v_call: TRBV16; cdr3_aa: CASSQGQGYANVLTF; cdr3_nt: TGTGCCAGCAGCCAAGGACAGGGTTATGCCAACGTCCTGACTTTC
clone_size: -; j_call: TRBJ2-7; d_call: TRBD2; v_call: TRBV11-2; cdr3_aa: CASSPLLGLAGVEQYF; cdr3_nt: TGTGCCAGCAGCCCATTATTGGGGCTAGCGGGAGTAGAGCAGTACTTC
clone_size: -; j_call: TRBJ2-1; d_call: TRBD1; v_call: TRBV5-1; cdr3_aa: CASSRTGTGGVRSEQFF; cdr3_nt: TGCGCCAGCAGCCGCACCGGGACAGGGGGCGTTAGGTCAGAGCAGTTCTTC
clone_size: -; j_call: TRBJ2-5; d_call: TRBD2; v_call: TRBV19; cdr3_aa: CASRTGALTSGNQETQYF; cdr3_nt: TGTGCCAGCAGGACAGGGGCCCTGACTAGCGGGAACCAAGAGACCCAGTACTTC
clone_size: -; j_call: TRBJ1-5; d_call: -; v_call: TRBV28; cdr3_aa: CASSLPPAGNQPQHF; cdr3_nt: TGTGCCAGCAGTTTACCCCCCGCGGGCAATCAGCCCCAGCATTTT
clone_size: -; j_call: TRBJ2-3; d_call: -; v_call: TRBV5-1; cdr3_aa: CASSSGGVLTDTQYF; cdr3_nt: TGCGCCAGCAGCTCAGGGGGGGTCCTCACAGATACGCAGTATTTT
clone_size: -; j_call: TRBJ1-5; d_call: -; v_call: TRBV19; cdr3_aa: CASSPGARPQHF; cdr3_nt: TGTGCCAGTAGTCCCGGGGCGCGGCCCCAGCATTTT
clone_size: -; j_call: TRBJ2-1; d_call: -; v_call: TRBV15; cdr3_aa: CATSRAMGVLYNEQFF; cdr3_nt: TGTGCCACCAGCAGAGCGATGGGAGTCCTCTACAATGAGCAGTTCTTC
clone_size: -; j_call: TRBJ2-7; d_call: TRBD2; v_call: TRBV28; cdr3_aa: CASSSAGGPMYEQYF; cdr3_nt: TGTGCCAGCTCTTCAGCGGGAGGGCCGATGTACGAGCAGTACTTC
clone_size: -; j_call: TRBJ2-7; d_call: TRBD2; v_call: TRBV28; cdr3_aa: CASSKAGGRYEQYF; cdr3_nt: TGTGCCAGCAGTAAAGCGGGAGGGAGGTACGAGCAGTACTTC
clone_size: -; j_call: TRBJ2-1; d_call: -; v_call: TRBV5-1; cdr3_aa: CASSFSTGGLAGVGYNEQFF; cdr3_nt: TGCGCCAGCAGCTTTTCGACAGGGGGCTTAGCGGGAGTGGGGTACAATGAGCAGTTCTTC
clone_size: -; j_call: TRBJ2-1; d_call: TRBD2; v_call: TRBV30; cdr3_aa: CAWTPRTAPGGQFF; cdr3_nt: TGTGCCTGGACCCCCCGGACCGCCCCGGGGGGTCAGTTCTTC
clone_size: -; j_call: TRBJ1-2; d_call: -; v_call: TRBV28; cdr3_aa: CASSRGGAGRSDGYTF; cdr3_nt: TGTGCCAGCAGTAGGGGGGGAGCAGGGCGGAGTGATGGCTACACCTTC
clone_size: once; j_call: TRBJ2-7; d_call: -; v_call: TRBV19; cdr3_aa: CASSIRGTISYEQYF; cdr3_nt: TGTGCCAGTAGTATAAGGGGGACAATCTCCTACGAGCAGTACTTC
clone_size: -; j_call: TRBJ1-2; d_call: -; v_call: TRBV12-3/TRBV12-4; cdr3_aa: CASSTGYGYTF; cdr3_nt: TGTGCCAGCAGCACAGGTTATGGCTACACCTTC
clone_size: -; j_call: TRBJ1-5; d_call: -; v_call: TRBV6-5; cdr3_aa: CASSPAGGSNQPQHF; cdr3_nt: TGTGCCAGCAGTCCAGCCGGGGGCAGCAATCAGCCCCAGCATTTT
clone_size: -; j_call: TRBJ1-2; d_call: TRBD1; v_call: TRBV7-2; cdr3_aa: CASSPKRQGGGYTF; cdr3_nt: TGTGCCAGCAGCCCAAAGAGACAGGGAGGCGGCTACACCTTC
clone_size: -; j_call: TRBJ2-1; d_call: -; v_call: TRBV5-1; cdr3_aa: CASSLLETAHNEQFF; cdr3_nt: TGCGCCAGCAGCTTGTTGGAGACGGCACACAATGAGCAGTTCTTC
clone_size: once; j_call: TRBJ2-1; d_call: TRBD2; v_call: TRBV27; cdr3_aa: CASSLARARLAAYNEQFF; cdr3_nt: TGTGCCAGCAGTTTAGCCCGCGCCCGGCTAGCGGCCTACAATGAGCAGTTCTTC
clone_size: -; j_call: TRBJ1-2; d_call: -; v_call: TRBV6-5; cdr3_aa: CASSPIDGYTF; cdr3_nt: TGTGCCAGCAGTCCGATCGATGGCTACACCTTC
clone_size: -; j_call: TRBJ2-5; d_call: TRBD2; v_call: TRBV9; cdr3_aa: CASSVRDRNRTSGIQETQYF; cdr3_nt: TGTGCCAGCAGCGTACGGGACCGCAACCGGACTAGCGGGATACAAGAGACCCAGTACTTC
clone_size: once; j_call: TRBJ1-1; d_call: -; v_call: TRBV28; cdr3_aa: CASSFSGAGNTEAFF; cdr3_nt: TGTGCCAGCAGTTTCTCGGGGGCCGGTAACACTGAAGCTTTCTTT
clone_size: -; j_call: TRBJ2-2; d_call: -; v_call: TRBV19; cdr3_aa: CASSSRDSNTGELFF; cdr3_nt: TGTGCCAGTAGTTCCCGGGACTCGAACACCGGGGAGCTGTTTTTT
clone_size: -; j_call: TRBJ2-2; d_call: TRBD2; v_call: TRBV9; cdr3_aa: CASSGLVSTGELFF; cdr3_nt: TGTGCCAGCAGTGGACTAGTAAGCACCGGGGAGCTGTTTTTT
clone_size: -; j_call: TRBJ1-6; d_call: -; v_call: TRBV5-6; cdr3_aa: CASSLPRSPLHF; cdr3_nt: TGTGCCAGCAGCCTGCCCCGTTCACCCCTCCACTTT
clone_size: -; j_call: TRBJ2-7; d_call: -; v_call: TRBV5-1; cdr3_aa: CASSLGVAVTIYEQYF; cdr3_nt: TGCGCCAGCAGCTTGGGGGTAGCGGTTACCATATACGAGCAGTACTTC
clone_size: -; j_call: TRBJ1-5; d_call: -; v_call: TRBV28; cdr3_aa: CASSPPRHSNQPQHF; cdr3_nt: TGTGCCAGCAGCCCTCCCAGACATAGCAATCAGCCCCAGCATTTT
clone_size: -; j_call: TRBJ2-3; d_call: TRBD2; v_call: TRBV19; cdr3_aa: CASSKPAGVTDTQYF; cdr3_nt: TGTGCCAGTAGTAAGCCGGCGGGAGTCACAGATACGCAGTATTTT
clone_size: -; j_call: TRBJ1-5; d_call: TRBD1; v_call: TRBV18; cdr3_aa: CASSPGTGTSNQPQHF; cdr3_nt: TGTGCCAGCTCACCTGGGACAGGGACCAGCAATCAGCCCCAGCATTTT
clone_size: -; j_call: TRBJ1-6; d_call: TRBD1; v_call: TRBV4-2; cdr3_aa: CASSPEGQLINSPLHF; cdr3_nt: TGTGCCAGCAGCCCAGAGGGACAGCTAATAAATTCACCCCTCCACTTT
clone_size: -; j_call: TRBJ2-3; d_call: -; v_call: TRBV18; cdr3_aa: CASSPGRGLSTDTQYF; cdr3_nt: TGTGCCAGCTCACCCGGTCGGGGCCTTAGCACAGATACGCAGTATTTT
clone_size: -; j_call: TRBJ2-7; d_call: -; v_call: TRBV3-1/TRBV3-2; cdr3_aa: CASSQDREFRYEQYF; cdr3_nt: TGTGCCAGCAGCCAAGACCGGGAGTTTCGCTACGAGCAGTACTTC
clone_size: -; j_call: TRBJ2-5; d_call: -; v_call: TRBV7-2; cdr3_aa: CASSWGKTGETQYF; cdr3_nt: TGTGCCAGCAGCTGGGGGAAGACGGGGGAGACCCAGTACTTC
clone_size: -; j_call: TRBJ2-7; d_call: TRBD1; v_call: TRBV18; cdr3_aa: CASSPQGAPYEQYF; cdr3_nt: TGTGCCAGCTCACCCCAGGGGGCTCCCTACGAGCAGTACTTC
clone_size: -; j_call: TRBJ2-1; d_call: TRBD2; v_call: TRBV5-1; cdr3_aa: CASSFAGGVYNEQFF; cdr3_nt: TGCGCCAGCAGCTTCGCCGGGGGGGTTTACAATGAGCAGTTCTTC
clone_size: once; j_call: TRBJ2-4; d_call: TRBD1; v_call: TRBV28; cdr3_aa: CASSLTGGGGNIQYF; cdr3_nt: TGTGCCAGCAGTTTAACAGGGGGCGGGGGAAACATTCAGTACTTC
clone_size: -; j_call: TRBJ1-5; d_call: -; v_call: TRBV28; cdr3_aa: CASSLRVSTQHF; cdr3_nt: TGTGCCAGCAGCCTACGGGTTTCTACCCAGCATTTT
clone_size: -; j_call: TRBJ2-7; d_call: TRBD2; v_call: TRBV3-1/TRBV3-2; cdr3_aa: CASSRTSGTYEQYF; cdr3_nt: TGTGCCAGCAGCCGGACTAGCGGGACCTACGAGCAGTACTTC
clone_size: -; j_call: TRBJ2-3; d_call: TRBD1; v_call: TRBV7-9; cdr3_aa: CASSLGRGLRSTDTQYF; cdr3_nt: TGTGCCAGCAGCTTAGGAAGGGGGCTGCGGAGCACAGATACGCAGTATTTT
clone_size: -; j_call: TRBJ1-3; d_call: -; v_call: TRBV28; cdr3_aa: CASSTMLSSGNTIYF; cdr3_nt: TGTGCCAGCAGTACGATGTTGAGCTCTGGAAACACCATATATTTT
clone_size: -; j_call: TRBJ2-1; d_call: TRBD2; v_call: TRBV9; cdr3_aa: CASSSPPGGGEQFF; cdr3_nt: TGTGCCAGCAGCTCCCCCCCGGGAGGAGGCGAGCAGTTCTTC
clone_size: -; j_call: TRBJ2-7; d_call: TRBD2; v_call: TRBV28; cdr3_aa: CASSQPGTSEKYF; cdr3_nt: TGTGCCAGCAGTCAGCCAGGGACTAGCGAGAAGTACTTC
clone_size: once; j_call: TRBJ2-5; d_call: TRBD1; v_call: TRBV5-1; cdr3_aa: CASSPTLGQGTKETQYF; cdr3_nt: TGCGCCAGCAGCCCGACATTAGGACAGGGAACGAAAGAGACCCAGTACTTC
clone_size: -; j_call: TRBJ2-7; d_call: -; v_call: TRBV21-1; cdr3_aa: CASSKAPTASYEQYF; cdr3_nt: TGTGCCAGCAGCAAAGCGCCGACGGCTTCCTACGAGCAGTACTTC
clone_size: -; j_call: TRBJ2-3; d_call: TRBD2; v_call: TRBV11-2; cdr3_aa: CASSSIRAGTSTDTQYF; cdr3_nt: TGTGCCAGCAGCTCCATTAGAGCGGGGACTAGCACAGATACGCAGTATTTT
clone_size: -; j_call: TRBJ1-2; d_call: -; v_call: TRBV28; cdr3_aa: CASSLLIGVYGYTF; cdr3_nt: TGTGCCAGCAGTTTGTTGATTGGAGTTTATGGCTACACCTTC
clone_size: -; j_call: TRBJ2-1; d_call: -; v_call: TRBV7-2; cdr3_aa: CASSDVPGSSYNEQFF; cdr3_nt: TGTGCCAGCAGCGACGTTCCAGGGAGCTCCTACAATGAGCAGTTCTTC
clone_size: once; j_call: TRBJ1-2; d_call: -; v_call: TRBV19; cdr3_aa: CASSMVGRENYGYTF; cdr3_nt: TGTGCCAGTAGTATGGTTGGGCGGGAGAACTATGGCTACACCTTC
clone_size: -; j_call: TRBJ2-6; d_call: -; v_call: TRBV25-1; cdr3_aa: CASDTVKPNSGANVLTF; cdr3_nt: TGTGCCAGTGACACGGTGAAACCAAACTCTGGGGCCAACGTCCTGACTTTC
clone_size: -; j_call: TRBJ1-6; d_call: -; v_call: TRBV18; cdr3_aa: CASSTGHSMGNSPLHF; cdr3_nt: TGTGCCAGCTCAACCGGGCACAGTATGGGGAATTCACCCCTCCACTTT
clone_size: -; j_call: TRBJ2-1; d_call: TRBD2; v_call: TRBV19; cdr3_aa: CASSPPGGLAGMGNEQFF; cdr3_nt: TGTGCCAGTAGTCCCCCGGGGGGACTAGCGGGAATGGGTAATGAGCAGTTCTTC
clone_size: -; j_call: TRBJ1-5; d_call: -; v_call: TRBV3-1/TRBV3-2; cdr3_aa: CASSQALGAIQPQHF; cdr3_nt: TGTGCCAGCAGCCAAGCCCTGGGGGCGATTCAGCCCCAGCATTTT
clone_size: -; j_call: TRBJ2-1; d_call: TRBD2; v_call: TRBV28; cdr3_aa: CASSSTGLASNEQFF; cdr3_nt: TGTGCCAGCAGTTCAACGGGACTAGCTAGCAATGAGCAGTTCTTC
clone_size: once; j_call: TRBJ1-1; d_call: -; v_call: TRBV4-2; cdr3_aa: CASSQGGKGVAEAFF; cdr3_nt: TGTGCCAGCAGCCAAGGGGGAAAAGGGGTAGCCGAAGCTTTCTTT
clone_size: -; j_call: TRBJ2-4; d_call: TRBD2; v_call: TRBV18; cdr3_aa: CASSPSGAGGENIQYF; cdr3_nt: TGTGCCAGCTCACCCTCCGGAGCGGGAGGGGAAAACATTCAGTACTTC
clone_size: -; j_call: TRBJ2-7; d_call: -; v_call: TRBV5-1; cdr3_aa: CATSRGGGDYEQYF; cdr3_nt: TGCGCCACCTCCAGAGGGGGAGGGGACTACGAGCAGTACTTC
clone_size: -; j_call: TRBJ2-1; d_call: -; v_call: TRBV25-1; cdr3_aa: CASRGTGYYNEQFF; cdr3_nt: TGTGCCAGCAGGGGGACTGGATACTACAATGAGCAGTTCTTC